The following is a TCR beta chain sequence with its context. The investigators sampled blood at baseline, at cycle 4 day 1, and at cycle 7 day 1. Clones were read by immunoSEQ multiplex PCR, and TCRdb kept only the in-frame ones, dropping some. The table records about 83,000 clones, about 85% of them present only once. This CDR3 has 14 residues. V shed 4 bases and J shed 6 bases, with 12 bases lying between them. Germline values: CDR1 MGHRA, CDR2 YSYEKL. This entry comes from a study of OX40 agonist ivuxolimab in advanced cancers. The chain joins TRBV4-1 to TRBJ2-2, with D unclear. Sequencing used CD4+ or CD8+ T cells sorted from blood, obtained in a trial of the OX40 agonist ivuxolimab. The sequence came from an adult with an advanced solid tumor such as melanoma, head and neck, liver or kidney cancer. The CDR3 here is CASSRPMAAGELFF. In DNA, the CDR3 is TGCGCCAGCAGCCGGCCGATGGCCGCCGGGGAGCTGTTTTTT.